This T cell receptor (beta chain) was sequenced in a study of response to subunit inactivated influenza vaccine. This CDR3 spans 16 amino acids. The ends were cut back, 7 bases at V and 1 base at J, with 18 bases in the middle. The V gene's germline CDR1 is SGHDT and CDR2 YYEEEE. Each CDR3 protein is one row after TCRdb ran MiXCR on the RT-PCR reads. Of approximately 520,000 distinct CDR3 sequences listed, approximately 15% are singletons. This clonotype was counted between two and nine times. Sequencing used CD4+ T cells sorted from PBMCs, obtained less than 30 months after vaccination. The receptor comes from a man in his fifties or sixties who received an inactivated influenza vaccine. The genes are TRBV5-6 and TRBJ2-1, with D possibly being TRBD1 or TRBD2 (5 bases each). The CDR3 is CASGLGVGWSYNEQFF. CDR3 DNA sequence: TGTGCCAGCGGGTTGGGGGTAGGGTGGTCCTACAATGAGCAGTTCTTC.